The 18 T cell receptor beta chains reported below all come from one sample, sequenced in a study of blood T cells in healthy people across ages. The use of a sample-barcoded 5' primer and a J-beta primer mix characterized a second PCR of roughly 6 to 11 cycles. Each CDR3 protein gets one entry after TCRdb re-called the 5' RACE reads with MiXCR. The data show roughly 1,800,000 distinct CDR3 sequences, about 50% seen once. The sample taken for sequencing was blood. The source is a middle-aged woman in good health.

The genes are TRBV20-1 and TRBJ2-7, with 7 bases lining up with TRBD1. V was pared by 2 bases and J by 3 bases, with 7 bases of the junction left unmatched. Germline V lookup: CDR1 DFQATT, CDR2 SNEGSKA (reference sequence). The CDR3 is 14 residues long. CDR3 loop: CSARPGQEVYEQYF. CDR3 in DNA: TGCAGTGCTAGACCCGGACAGGAGGTCTACGAGCAGTACTTC.

V and J are TRBV20-1 and TRBJ1-5; D remains ambiguous. V lost 0 bases and J 3 bases, leaving 12 bases between the germline ends. CDR1 is DFQATT and CDR2 is SNEGSKA in the germline V gene (reference sequence). The CDR3 has 15 amino acids. Here the CDR3 reads CSARDRATPNQPQHF. DNA of the CDR3: TGCAGTGCTAGAGACCGGGCGACACCCAATCAGCCCCAGCATTTT.

V and J are TRBV28 and TRBJ2-7; 10 nucleotides line up with TRBD1. V was clipped by 8 bases and J by 3 bases; unmatched bases: 7. CDR1 and CDR2 from the germline V gene are MDHEN and SYDVKM. The CDR3 runs 14 residues. Written as DNA, the CDR3 is TGTGCCAGCGGCCCGGGACAGGGGAACTACGAGCAGTACTTC. The encoded protein is CASGPGQGNYEQYF.

The CDR3 nucleotides are TGCAGCGTTGAAGAATGGACAGGGGACTACACCTTC. Translating gives CSVEEWTGDYTF. The gene calls are TRBV29-1 and TRBJ1-2, with 9 bases matching TRBD1. Germline CDR1 and CDR2: SQVTM and ANQGSEA. J was trimmed by 10 bases and V by 0 bases; bases with no gene match: 3. The CDR3 consists of 12 residues.

This chain connects TRBV11-2 to TRBJ2-3, with 8 bases fitting TRBD2. Germline assignment: CDR1 SGHAT and CDR2 FQNNGV. V gave up 5 bases and J gave up 1 base; unmatched junction bases: 5. There are 15 residues in the CDR3. This chain's CDR3 is CASSREGMGTDTQYF. CDR3 DNA: TGTGCCAGCAGCCGGGAGGGTATGGGCACAGATACGCAGTATTTT. Filled out from reference TRBV11-2 and TRBJ2-3, the complete variable domain reads EAGVAQSPRYKIIEKRQSVAFWCNPISGHATLYWYQQILGQGPKLLIQFQNNGVVDDSQLPKDRFSAERLKGVDSTLKIQPAKLEDSAVYLCASSREGMGTDTQYFGPGTRLTVL.

The V and J genes are TRBV29-1 and TRBJ2-5, with 9 bases aligning to TRBD2. The J call may be wrong; the DNA end is better matched by TRBJ2-7. Germline CDR1 SQVTM, CDR2 ANQGSEA. The CDR3 covers 13 residues. The CDR3 loop reads CSVETSGPSEQYF. CDR3 coding DNA: TGCAGCGTTGAAACTAGCGGGCCCTCCGAGCAGTACTTC.

The rearrangement uses TRBV4-3 and TRBJ1-2; no definite D call. Germline CDR1 is LGHNA and CDR2 is YSLEER. Trimming left V 0 bases short and J 1 base short, with 12 bases between. The CDR3 is made up of 16 amino acids. The DNA of the CDR3 is TGCGCCAGCAGCCAAGAGGAGAGCCAGATTAACTATGGCTACACCTTC. This encodes CASSQEESQINYGYTF.

CDR3 in amino acids: CASSRYKGGEQFF. CDR3 coding DNA: TGTGCCAGCAGCCGCTATAAAGGGGGTGAGCAGTTCTTC. The chain uses TRBV14 and TRBJ2-1; tentative D call: TRBD1 (6 bases). CDR1 is SGHDN, CDR2 FVKESK, per germline. Trimming took 4 bases from V and 9 from J, leaving 13 bases between them. The CDR3 has 13 amino acids. The variable domain in full, completed from reference TRBV14 and TRBJ2-1, reads EAGVTQFPSHSVIEKGQTVTLRCDPISGHDNLYWYRRVMGKEIKFLLHFVKESKQDESGMPNNRFLAERTGGTYSTLKVQPAELEDSGVYFCASSRYKGGEQFFGPGTRLTVL.

V is TRBV15 and J is TRBJ2-5; 7 positions agree with TRBD2. The assigned J gene may be wrong: the sequence end matches TRBJ2-7 better. CDR1 is LNHNV and CDR2 is YYDKDF in the germline V gene (reference sequence). The CDR3 totals 15 residues. The CDR3 nucleotides are TGTGCCACCAGCAGAGATGAGGGTAGCGGGTCCGAGCAGTACTTC. Residues: CATSRDEGSGSEQYF.

The chain combines TRBV12-3 or TRBV12-4 with TRBJ1-2; D is ambiguous. Trimming pared 3 bases from V and 4 bases from J, leaving 6 bases between. The CDR3 runs to 12 residues. CDR3 protein: CASSLISYGYTF. The CDR3 bases are TGTGCCAGCAGTTTGATAAGCTATGGCTACACCTTC.

This rearrangement joins TRBV6-5 to TRBJ2-7; TRBD2 agrees at 9 bases. Germline loops: CDR1 MNHEY, CDR2 SVGAGI. J was trimmed by 0 bases and V by 2 bases; bases with no gene match: 2. CDR3 size: 15 residues. CDR3 nucleotides: TGTGCCAGCAGTTACGGTAGCGGGAGCTCCTACGAGCAGTACTTC. Amino acid sequence: CASSYGSGSSYEQYF.

This clonotype was seen only a few times. The V call is TRBV7-2, the J call TRBJ2-4, with D possibly TRBD2 on 6 matching bases. The CDR3 runs 16 residues. The V end lost 5 bases, the J end lost 1 base, and 15 bases lay between the germline ends. Germline CDR1 reads SGHTA; CDR2 reads FQGNSA. The CDR3: CASSRYSGTAKNIQYF. CDR3 coding DNA: TGTGCCAGCAGCCGTTATAGCGGAACCGCCAAAAACATTCAGTACTTC.

The chain uses TRBV29-1 and TRBJ2-5; D is perhaps TRBD2 (7 bases). Germline CDR1 is SQVTM and CDR2 is ANQGSEA. The V gene lost 2 bases and the J gene lost 5 bases, with 18 bases spanning the gap. The CDR3 sequence is 15 residues long. This chain's CDR3 is CSVEPRRGAGETQYF. CDR3 in DNA: TGCAGCGTTGAACCGCGACGGGGGGCAGGGGAGACCCAGTACTTC.

V and J are TRBV5-1 and TRBJ2-5, with 10 bases lining up with TRBD1. CDR3 length: 16 amino acids. The V segment lost 4 bases and the J segment 4 bases; nucleotides outside the gene matches: 10. CDR1 is SGHRS, CDR2 YFSETQ, per germline. As DNA, the CDR3 is TGCGCCAGCAGCCTCCAACCCGGGACAGGGGCAGAGACCCAGTACTTC. This translates into CASSLQPGTGAETQYF.

Concerning this clonotype: A read error may be the cause here, since a much bigger clone is one base away. The V gene is TRBV9, the J gene TRBJ1-2, with 8 bases that match TRBD1. V was pared by 0 bases and J by 4 bases, with 2 bases of the junction left unmatched. The CDR3 length is 14 residues. CDR1 and CDR2 (germline): SGDLS, YYNGEE. The CDR3 spells CASSVAQGAYGYTF. The CDR3 nucleotides read TGTGCCAGCAGCGTAGCGCAGGGGGCCTATGGCTACACCTTC.

The V and J genes are TRBV7-2 and TRBJ2-3; 12 nucleotides match TRBD2. The CDR3 runs 17 residues. With V trimmed by 3 bases and J by 1 base, 5 bases remained unmatched. Germline loops: CDR1 SGHTA, CDR2 FQGNSA. CDR3 protein: CASSFGLAGWGTDTQYF. Here the CDR3 DNA reads TGTGCCAGCAGCTTTGGACTAGCGGGGTGGGGCACAGATACGCAGTATTTT.

The chain recombines TRBV28 with TRBJ2-6, with D possibly being TRBD1 or TRBD2 (5 bases each). The germline CDR1 and CDR2 sequences are MDHEN and SYDVKM. The ends were cut back, 4 bases at V and 2 bases at J, with 9 bases in the middle. This CDR3 is 15 amino acids long. CDR3: CASSSGTAGANVLTF. The CDR3 DNA reads as TGTGCCAGCAGTTCGGGGACGGCTGGGGCCAACGTCCTGACTTTC.

The chain couples TRBV15 to TRBJ1-4, with a weak D call TRBD1 (5 bases). CDR3 size: 16 residues. From germline, CDR1 is LNHNV and CDR2 YYDKDF (reference sequence). V was clipped by 0 bases and J by 0 bases, with 8 bases between them. This CDR3 is CATSREPGPTNEKLFF. CDR3 bases: TGTGCCACCAGCAGAGAGCCAGGGCCAACTAATGAAAAACTGTTTTTT.